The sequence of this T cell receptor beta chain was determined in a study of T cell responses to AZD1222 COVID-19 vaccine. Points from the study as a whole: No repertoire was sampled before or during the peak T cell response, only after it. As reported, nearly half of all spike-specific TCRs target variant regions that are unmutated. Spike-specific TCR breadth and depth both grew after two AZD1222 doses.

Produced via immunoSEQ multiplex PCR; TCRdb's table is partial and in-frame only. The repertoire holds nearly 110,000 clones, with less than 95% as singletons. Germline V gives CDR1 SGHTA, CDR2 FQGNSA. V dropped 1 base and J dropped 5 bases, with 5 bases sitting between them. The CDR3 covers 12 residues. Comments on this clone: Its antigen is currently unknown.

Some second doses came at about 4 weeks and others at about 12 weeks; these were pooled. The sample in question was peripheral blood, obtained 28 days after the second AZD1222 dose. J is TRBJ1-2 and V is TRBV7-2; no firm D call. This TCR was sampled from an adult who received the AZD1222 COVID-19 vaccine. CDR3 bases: TGTGCCAGCAGCTTAGAGGGATATGGCTACACCTTC. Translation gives CASSLEGYGYTF.